This record covers a single T cell receptor (beta chain). The sample is drawn from a study of shared clonotypes between healthy human individuals. Across the study: CD4 naive and CD4 memory each took three plates per donor, while CD8 naive took two and CD8 memory one.

This CDR3 spans 12 amino acids. Trimming took 3 bases from V and 7 from J; bases not matched to a gene: 2. Germline CDR1 reads SGHTA; CDR2 reads FQGNSA. As defined, naive CD8 cells were CD45RO-negative and positively selected for CCR7, with terminally differentiated effector memory CD45RA+ cells excluded. Method: immunoSEQ multiplex PCR; TCRdb's copy keeps in-frame clones and lacks some. The table records about 1,800,000 clones, about 94% of them present only once. The sequence came from a man aged 18 to 30 in good health. Input material: naive CD8+ T cells sorted from blood. The rearrangement uses TRBV7-2 and TRBJ2-7; TRBD1 matches at 8 bases. CDR3 sequence reads: CASSFGQGEQYF. CDR3 sequence (DNA): TGTGCCAGCAGCTTCGGACAGGGTGAGCAGTACTTC. Complete variable domain (other parts from reference TRBV7-2 and TRBJ2-7): GAGVSQSPSNKVTEKGKDVELRCDPISGHTALYWYRQSLGQGLEFLIYFQGNSAPDKSGLPSDRFSAERTGGSVSTLTIQRTQQEDSAVYLCASSFGQGEQYFGPGTRLTVT.